One sample yielded the 24 T cell receptor beta chains listed below, sequenced in a study of cytomegalovirus exposure and HLA in healthy donors. Vbeta (60) and Jbeta (13) primers were used in the PCR. Some clones are missing from TCRdb's copy, which holds only in-frame ones; the method was immunoSEQ multiplex PCR. Its listing shows 200,000 or so clones. The sequenced sample consisted of PBMCs. Source of these receptors: a girl aged 2-10 years in good health and CMV-seropositive.

The rearrangement links TRBV27 to TRBJ1-2, with D perhaps matching TRBD1 (5 bases). V gave up 3 bases and J gave up 2 bases, with 10 bases separating them. Per germline, CDR1 MNHEY and CDR2 SMNVEV (reference sequence). This CDR3 region has 14 residues. The CDR3 DNA sequence: TGTGCCAGCAGTTTGGTGGGGGGGAACTATGGCTACACCTTC. Protein product: CASSLVGGNYGYTF.

This chain uses TRBV10-3 with TRBJ2-7; 8 positions agree with TRBD1. The germline V gene encodes CDR1 ENHRY and CDR2 SYGVKD. The V and J ends lost 2 bases and 5 bases, in that order; junction bases with no gene match: 14. CDR3 size: 17 residues. CDR3 nucleotide sequence: TGTGCCATCAGTGAGAACCCCGGACAGGGACGGATCCACGAGCAGTACTTC. It is translated as CAISENPGQGRIHEQYF.

The genes are TRBV19 and TRBJ2-1; 8 positions match TRBD2. Germline V gene sequence: CDR1 LNHDA, CDR2 SQIVND (reference sequence). J gave up 0 bases and V 5 bases, and 6 bases lay outside the gene matches. This CDR3 contains 16 residues. The CDR3 reads CASSAAGTSSYNEQFF. CDR3 nucleotides: TGTGCCAGTAGTGCCGCCGGGACTAGCTCCTACAATGAGCAGTTCTTC.

This rearrangement joins TRBV28 to TRBJ2-7; 7 bases match TRBD1. Trimming at V came to 5 bases and at J to 5 bases, leaving 15 bases not matched to a gene. Germline V gene lookup returns CDR1 MDHEN and CDR2 SYDVKM. The CDR3 sequence is 16 residues long. In DNA form, the CDR3 reads TGTGCCAGCAGTGAGCGCACGACAGGGTTCTATGACGAGCAGTACTTC. Its protein is CASSERTTGFYDEQYF.

The V and J genes are TRBV15 and TRBJ1-2; D is undetermined. Trimming stripped 0 bases from V and 0 bases from J, with 8 bases between. This CDR3 has 15 amino acids. Germline V CDR1 and CDR2: LNHNV, YYDKDF (reference sequence). CDR3 loop: CATSREPPTNYGYTF. CDR3 DNA: TGTGCCACCAGCAGAGAACCCCCTACTAACTATGGCTACACCTTC. The full variable domain, rest sourced from reference TRBV15 and TRBJ1-2, is DAMVIQNPRYQVTQFGKPVTLSCSQTLNHNVMYWYQQKSSQAPKLLFHYYDKDFNNEADTPDNFQSRRPNTSFCFLDIRSPGLGDTAMYLCATSREPPTNYGYTFGSGTRLTVV.

The chain couples TRBV27 to TRBJ1-1; no clear D gene. This CDR3 has 13 amino acids. Germline V lookup: CDR1 MNHEY, CDR2 SMNVEV (reference sequence). The V and J ends lost 3 bases and 3 bases respectively, with 8 bases between them. The CDR3 loop is CASSFKTHTEAFF. In nucleotides, the CDR3 is TGTGCCAGCAGTTTTAAGACTCACACTGAAGCTTTCTTT.

V is TRBV10-1 and J is TRBJ2-6; perhaps TRBD1 as D (6 bases). The V end lost 5 bases, the J end lost 0 bases, and 14 bases lay between the germline ends. Germline values: CDR1 WNHNN, CDR2 SYGVQD (reference sequence). The CDR3 is made up of 17 amino acids. The CDR3 DNA sequence: TGCGCCAGCAGTCCTGGGACATTCGACTCTGGGGCCAACGTCCTGACTTTC. Its translation is CASSPGTFDSGANVLTF.

The CDR3 is CSVSGGFPYGYTF. The CDR3 bases are TGCAGCGTTTCCGGAGGGTTCCCCTATGGCTACACCTTC. This rearrangement joins TRBV29-1 to TRBJ1-2; D ambiguous. The CDR3 spans 13 residues. The V end lost 5 bases, the J end lost 4 bases, and 14 bases lay between the germline ends. CDR1 and CDR2 from the germline V gene are SQVTM and ANQGSEA.

The V call is TRBV29-1, the J call TRBJ2-7; D might be TRBD1 (6 bases). The CDR3 has 12 amino acids. Trimming cost V 5 bases and J 0 bases, with 8 bases left between them. In germline, CDR1 is SQVTM, CDR2 ANQGSEA. Here the CDR3 reads CSVMDSSYEQYF. Here the CDR3 DNA reads TGCAGCGTTATGGACAGCTCCTACGAGCAGTACTTC.

The rearrangement joins TRBV28 to TRBJ2-7; TRBD2 matches 10 bases. Germline-derived CDR1 and CDR2 are MDHEN and SYDVKM. The CDR3 runs 14 residues. V lost 7 bases to trimming and J lost 5 bases; unmatched junction nucleotides: 8. This chain's CDR3 is CASIETSGFDEQYF. The CDR3 bases are TGTGCCAGCATTGAGACTAGCGGGTTCGACGAGCAGTACTTC.

The CDR3 protein is CASSFSSLYEQYF. CDR3 nucleotide sequence: TGTGCCAGCAGTTTCTCTAGCCTCTACGAGCAGTACTTC. This rearrangement joins TRBV28 to TRBJ2-7; tentatively, D is TRBD2 (5 bases). From germline, CDR1 is MDHEN and CDR2 SYDVKM. V was cut by 3 bases and J by 3 bases, with 9 bases left in between. The CDR3 length is 13 residues. Filled out from reference TRBV28 and TRBJ2-7, the complete variable domain reads DVKVTQSSRYLVKRTGEKVFLECVQDMDHENMFWYRQDPGLGLRLIYFSYDVKMKEKGDIPEGYSVSREKKERFSLILESASTNQTSMYLCASSFSSLYEQYFGPGTRLTVT.

The chain couples TRBV27 to TRBJ1-1; 9 bases are a match to TRBD1. CDR3 size: 14 residues. Germline lookup yields CDR1 MNHEY and CDR2 SMNVEV (reference sequence). V lost 4 bases to trimming and J lost 2 bases; unmatched junction nucleotides: 2. The CDR3 loop is CASSWTGDNTEAFF. CDR3 bases: TGTGCCAGCAGTTGGACAGGGGATAACACTGAAGCTTTCTTT.

The chain has TRBV7-9 and TRBJ2-7; 7 positions agree with TRBD1. The germline CDR1 and CDR2 sequences are SEHNR and FQNEAQ (reference sequence). The CDR3 runs to 12 residues. Trimming at V came to 10 bases and at J to 4 bases, leaving 7 bases not matched to a gene. CDR3 loop: CAIQGDGYEQYF. CDR3 coding DNA: TGTGCCATTCAGGGGGACGGGTACGAGCAGTACTTC.

The chain couples TRBV27 to TRBJ1-4; tentatively, D is TRBD1 (5 bases). With 5 bases removed from V and 10 bases from J, the gap between germline ends came to 29 bases. CDR3 size: 18 residues. Germline V CDR1 and CDR2: MNHEY, SMNVEV (reference sequence). CDR3 amino acids: CASSTLADPRTLGGKLFF. The CDR3 DNA reads as TGTGCCAGCAGTACCCTAGCCGACCCAAGGACGTTGGGGGGAAAACTGTTTTTT.

The gene calls are TRBV5-4 and TRBJ1-2; 8 bases align to TRBD1. The length of the CDR3 is 14 residues. Germline CDR1 reads SGHNT; CDR2 reads YYREEE (reference sequence). V gave up 2 bases and J gave up 7 bases; unmatched junction bases: 7. The CDR3 DNA is TGTGCCAGCAGCTTATCGGACAGGGAAGTTGGCTACACCTTC. It is translated as CASSLSDREVGYTF.

The CDR3 region has the DNA TGTGCCAGCAGTCTCCCGGACAGGGAGAATACTGAGCAGTTCTTC. Its protein is CASSLPDRENTEQFF. The chain is built from TRBV27 and TRBJ2-1; 8 bases are shared with TRBD1. This CDR3 has 15 amino acids. Germline V gives CDR1 MNHEY, CDR2 SMNVEV (reference sequence). V trimming: 5 bases; J trimming: 9 bases; junction bases outside the gene matches: 12.

CDR3 coding DNA: TGCGCCAGCTCACCCGGAGGGACTGAAGCTTTCTTT. The encoded protein is CASSPGGTEAFF. The V call is TRBV10-2, the J call TRBJ1-1; no reliable D call. This CDR3 has 12 amino acids. Trimming left V 8 bases short and J 5 bases short, with 12 bases between. Germline loops: CDR1 WSHSY, CDR2 SAAADI.

The genes are TRBV7-2 and TRBJ2-7; TRBD1 matches 7 bases. V dropped 5 bases and J dropped 4; count of bases not matched to a gene: 5. This CDR3 is built from 13 residues. CDR1 and CDR2 from the germline V gene are SGHTA and FQGNSA. The CDR3 reads CASSGGQSYEQYF. DNA for the CDR3: TGTGCCAGCAGCGGGGGACAGTCTTACGAGCAGTACTTC.

V usage is TRBV27 and J usage is TRBJ2-3, with D maybe TRBD2 (6 bases). V was clipped by 2 bases and J by 5 bases, with 20 bases between them. The CDR3 is 17 residues long. Germline CDR1 is MNHEY and CDR2 is SMNVEV (reference sequence). Here the CDR3 reads CASSLRGAGSWRDTQYF. The DNA of the CDR3 is TGTGCCAGCAGTTTAAGGGGAGCCGGGAGCTGGAGAGATACGCAGTATTTT.

The chain carries TRBV5-1 and TRBJ2-3; D is possibly TRBD1 (6 bases). Trimming removed 0 bases from V and 6 bases from J, with 14 bases in between. Germline-derived CDR1 and CDR2 are SGHRS and YFSETQ. The CDR3 consists of 15 residues. CDR3 region: CASSLDRVQGDTQYF. Here the CDR3 DNA reads TGCGCCAGCAGCTTGGACCGAGTTCAGGGGGATACGCAGTATTTT.

The rearrangement links TRBV5-6 to TRBJ2-7; 14 nucleotides line up with TRBD2. CDR3 size: 19 residues. The J segment lost 2 bases and the V segment lost 3 bases, leaving 13 bases of the junction unmatched. The germline V gene has CDR1 SGHDT and CDR2 YYEEEE. CDR3 region: CASSWSRGLAGEITYEQYF. As DNA, the CDR3 is TGTGCCAGCAGCTGGAGTAGGGGACTAGCGGGAGAAATCACCTACGAGCAGTACTTC.

The chain has TRBV10-3 and TRBJ1-4, with TRBD1 matching over 7 bases. This CDR3 is built from 18 residues. Germline assignment: CDR1 ENHRY and CDR2 SYGVKD. Trimming removed 0 bases from V and 6 bases from J; junction bases left unmatched: 13. CDR3 in DNA: TGTGCCATCAGTGAGTCGAATACGATATTTGGGACAGATGAAAAACTGTTTTTT. Its protein product is CAISESNTIFGTDEKLFF.

The chain combines TRBV11-2 with TRBJ2-1, with D perhaps matching TRBD2 (6 bases). Germline CDR1 SGHAT, CDR2 FQNNGV. With 5 bases removed from V and 2 bases from J, the gap between germline ends came to 19 bases. The CDR3 extends over 17 amino acids. The CDR3: CASSGFFAGTAYNEQFF. CDR3 coding DNA: TGTGCCAGCAGCGGATTCTTTGCGGGAACTGCCTACAATGAGCAGTTCTTC.

The V gene is TRBV11-2, the J gene TRBJ2-1, with 9 bases aligning to TRBD1. The CDR3 totals 13 residues. V lost 5 bases to trimming and J lost 6 bases; unmatched junction nucleotides: 2. The germline V gene encodes CDR1 SGHAT and CDR2 FQNNGV. The CDR3 bases are TGTGCCAGCAGCCGGGGACAGGGCAATGAGCAGTTCTTC. Translating gives CASSRGQGNEQFF.